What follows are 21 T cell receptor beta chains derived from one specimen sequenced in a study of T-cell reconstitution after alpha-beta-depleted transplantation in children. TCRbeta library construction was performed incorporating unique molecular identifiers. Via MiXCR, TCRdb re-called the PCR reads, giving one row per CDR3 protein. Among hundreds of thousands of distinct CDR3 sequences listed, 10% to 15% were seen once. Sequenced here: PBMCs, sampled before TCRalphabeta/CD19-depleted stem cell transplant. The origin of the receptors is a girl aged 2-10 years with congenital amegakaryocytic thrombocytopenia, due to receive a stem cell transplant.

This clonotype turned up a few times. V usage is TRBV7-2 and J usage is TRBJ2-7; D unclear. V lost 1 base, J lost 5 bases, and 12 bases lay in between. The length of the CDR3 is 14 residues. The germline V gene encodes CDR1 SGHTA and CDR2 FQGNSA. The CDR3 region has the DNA TGTGCCAGCAGCTTAGACAAGGCTCGGGACGAGCAGTACTTC. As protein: CASSLDKARDEQYF.

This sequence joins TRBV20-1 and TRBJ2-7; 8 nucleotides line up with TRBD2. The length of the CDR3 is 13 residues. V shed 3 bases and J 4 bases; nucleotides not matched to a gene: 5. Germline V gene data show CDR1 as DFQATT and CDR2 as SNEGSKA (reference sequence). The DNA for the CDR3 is TGCAGTGCTAGGTCTGCGGGAGGATACGAGCAGTACTTC. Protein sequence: CSARSAGGYEQYF.

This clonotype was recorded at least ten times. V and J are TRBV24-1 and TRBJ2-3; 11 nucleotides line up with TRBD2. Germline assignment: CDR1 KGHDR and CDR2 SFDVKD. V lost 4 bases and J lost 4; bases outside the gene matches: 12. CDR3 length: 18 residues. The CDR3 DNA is TGTGCCACCAGTGACCCGGGACTAGCGGAGCTGGGGCCAGATACGCAGTATTTT. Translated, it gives CATSDPGLAELGPDTQYF.

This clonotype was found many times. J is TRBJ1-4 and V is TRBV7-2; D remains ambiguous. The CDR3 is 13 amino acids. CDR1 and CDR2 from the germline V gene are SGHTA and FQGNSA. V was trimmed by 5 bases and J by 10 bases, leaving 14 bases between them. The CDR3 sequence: CASSPRMKGKLFF. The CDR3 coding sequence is TGTGCCAGCAGCCCTAGAATGAAAGGAAAACTGTTTTTT.

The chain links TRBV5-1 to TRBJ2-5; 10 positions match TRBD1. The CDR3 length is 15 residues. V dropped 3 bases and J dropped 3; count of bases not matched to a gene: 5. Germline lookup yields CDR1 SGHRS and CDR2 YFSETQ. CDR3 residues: CASSWRQGAEETQYF. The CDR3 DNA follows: TGCGCCAGCAGCTGGAGACAGGGGGCCGAAGAGACCCAGTACTTC.

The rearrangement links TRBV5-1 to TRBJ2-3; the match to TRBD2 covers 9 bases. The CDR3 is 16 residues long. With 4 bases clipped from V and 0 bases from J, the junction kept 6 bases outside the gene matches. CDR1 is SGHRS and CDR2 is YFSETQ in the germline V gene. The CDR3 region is CASSKPGTSSTDTQYF. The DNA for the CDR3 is TGCGCCAGCAGCAAACCCGGGACTAGCAGCACAGATACGCAGTATTTT.

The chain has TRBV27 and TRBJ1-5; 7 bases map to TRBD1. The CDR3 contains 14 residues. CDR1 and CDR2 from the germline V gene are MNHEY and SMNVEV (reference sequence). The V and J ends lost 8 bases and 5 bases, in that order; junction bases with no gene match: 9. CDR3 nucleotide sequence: TGTGCCAGCCGAGGACAGGAACGGGATCAGCCCCAGCATTTT. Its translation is CASRGQERDQPQHF.

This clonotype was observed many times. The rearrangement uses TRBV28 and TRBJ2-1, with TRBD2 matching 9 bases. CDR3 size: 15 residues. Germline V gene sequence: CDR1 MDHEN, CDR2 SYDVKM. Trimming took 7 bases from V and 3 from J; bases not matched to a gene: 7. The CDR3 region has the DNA TGTGCCAGCACGATAGCGGGAGCGATCTACAATGAGCAGTTCTTC. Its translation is CASTIAGAIYNEQFF.

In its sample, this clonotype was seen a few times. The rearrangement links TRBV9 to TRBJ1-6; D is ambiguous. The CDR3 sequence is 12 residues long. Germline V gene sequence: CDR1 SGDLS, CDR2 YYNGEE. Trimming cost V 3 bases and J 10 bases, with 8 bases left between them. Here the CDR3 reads CASSADGSPLHF. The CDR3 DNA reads TGTGCCAGCAGCGCCGATGGATCACCCCTCCACTTT. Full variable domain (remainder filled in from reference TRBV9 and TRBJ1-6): DSGVTQTPKHLITATGQRVTLRCSPRSGDLSVYWYQQSLDQGLQFLIQYYNGEERAKGNILERFSAQQFPDLHSELNLSSLELGDSALYFCASSADGSPLHFGNGTRLTVT.

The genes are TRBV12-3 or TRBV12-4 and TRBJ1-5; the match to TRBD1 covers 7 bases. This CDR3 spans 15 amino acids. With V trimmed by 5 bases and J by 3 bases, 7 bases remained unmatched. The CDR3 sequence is CASSDVGQLNQPQHF. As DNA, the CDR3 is TGTGCCAGCAGTGATGTGGGACAGCTCAATCAGCCCCAGCATTTT.

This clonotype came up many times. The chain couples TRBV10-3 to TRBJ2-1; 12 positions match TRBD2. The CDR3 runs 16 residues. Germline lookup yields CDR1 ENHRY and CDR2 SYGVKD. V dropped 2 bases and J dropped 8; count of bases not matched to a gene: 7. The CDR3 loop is CAISETRLAGADEQFF. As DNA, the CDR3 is TGTGCCATCAGTGAGACAAGACTAGCGGGAGCGGATGAGCAGTTCTTC.

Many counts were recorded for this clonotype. CDR3 protein: CSARGEGGAGPIVEKLFF. As DNA, the CDR3 is TGCAGTGCTAGAGGAGAGGGCGGTGCAGGGCCGATCGTGGAAAAACTGTTTTTT. The chain uses TRBV20-1 and TRBJ1-4; D perhaps matches TRBD1 (5 bases). The ends were cut back, 1 base at V and 8 bases at J, with 26 bases in the middle. The CDR3 is 18 amino acids. Looked up from germline, CDR1 is DFQATT and CDR2 is SNEGSKA (reference sequence).

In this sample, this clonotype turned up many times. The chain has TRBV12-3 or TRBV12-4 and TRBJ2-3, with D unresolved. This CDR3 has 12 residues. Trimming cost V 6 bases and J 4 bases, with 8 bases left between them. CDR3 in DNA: TGTGCCAGCAGCATAGTACCAGATACGCAGTATTTT. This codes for CASSIVPDTQYF.

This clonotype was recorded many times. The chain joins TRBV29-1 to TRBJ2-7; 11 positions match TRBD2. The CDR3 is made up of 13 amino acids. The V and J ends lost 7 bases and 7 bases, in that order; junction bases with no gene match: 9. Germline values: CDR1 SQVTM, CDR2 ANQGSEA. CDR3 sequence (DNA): TGCAGCGGTGTGACTAGCGGGGACGGAGAGCAGTACTTC. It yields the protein CSGVTSGDGEQYF.

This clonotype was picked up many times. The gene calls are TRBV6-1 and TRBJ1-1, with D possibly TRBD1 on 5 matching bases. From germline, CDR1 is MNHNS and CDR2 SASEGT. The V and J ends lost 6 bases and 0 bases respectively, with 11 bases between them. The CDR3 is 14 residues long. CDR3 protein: CASSRRVMNTEAFF. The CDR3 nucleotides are TGTGCCAGCAGCCGCAGGGTCATGAACACTGAAGCTTTCTTT.

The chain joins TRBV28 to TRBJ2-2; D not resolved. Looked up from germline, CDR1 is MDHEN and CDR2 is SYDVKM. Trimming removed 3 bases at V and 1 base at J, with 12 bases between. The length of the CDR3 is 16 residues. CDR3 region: CASSFPPEENTGELFF. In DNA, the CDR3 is TGTGCCAGCAGTTTCCCTCCAGAGGAGAACACCGGGGAGCTGTTTTTT.

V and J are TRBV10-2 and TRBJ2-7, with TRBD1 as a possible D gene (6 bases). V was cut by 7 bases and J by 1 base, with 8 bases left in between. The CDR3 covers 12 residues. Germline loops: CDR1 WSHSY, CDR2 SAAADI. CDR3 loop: CASKQGSYEQYF. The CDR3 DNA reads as TGCGCCAGCAAACAGGGTTCCTACGAGCAGTACTTC.

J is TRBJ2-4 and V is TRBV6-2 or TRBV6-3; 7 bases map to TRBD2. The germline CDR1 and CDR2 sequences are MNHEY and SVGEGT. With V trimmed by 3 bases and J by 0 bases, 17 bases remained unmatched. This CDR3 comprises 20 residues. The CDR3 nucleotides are TGTGCCAGCAGTTATTTGGGAGGGTGTTCGGCCAGACTAGCCAAAAACATTCAGTACTTC. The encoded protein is CASSYLGGCSARLAKNIQYF.

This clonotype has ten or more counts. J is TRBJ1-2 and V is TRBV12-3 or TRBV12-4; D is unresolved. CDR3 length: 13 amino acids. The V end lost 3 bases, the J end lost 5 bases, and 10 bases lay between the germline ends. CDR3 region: CASSFYPYYGYTF. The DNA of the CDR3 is TGTGCCAGCAGTTTTTACCCCTATTATGGCTACACCTTC.

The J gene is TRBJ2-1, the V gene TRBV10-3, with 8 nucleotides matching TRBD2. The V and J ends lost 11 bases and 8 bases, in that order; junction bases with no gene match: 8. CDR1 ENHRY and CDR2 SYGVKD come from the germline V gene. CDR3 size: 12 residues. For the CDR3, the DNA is TGTGCCGTAGGGACTAGTCCCCATGAGCAGTTCTTC. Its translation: CAVGTSPHEQFF.

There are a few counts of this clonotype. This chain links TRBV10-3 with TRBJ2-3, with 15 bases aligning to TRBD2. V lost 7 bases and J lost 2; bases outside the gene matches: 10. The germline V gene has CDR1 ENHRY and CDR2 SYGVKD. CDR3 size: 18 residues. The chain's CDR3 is CAIKNWTSGRAHTDTQYF. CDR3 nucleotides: TGTGCCATCAAGAATTGGACTAGCGGGAGGGCGCACACAGATACGCAGTATTTT.